This TCR beta chain was obtained from a study of blood T cell repertoires in COVID-19. About the study: Both acute and convalescent COVID-19 samples were obtained from the United States, Italy and Spain. T cells, B-cell-depleted T cells, or PBMCs provided the cDNA or gDNA that served as material.

In the original processing: Estimation of nucleated cell counts was performed using reference gene primer amplification. TCRdb keeps only in-frame clones here, not all; method: immunoSEQ multiplex PCR. V, J and clone size derive from that table, while D and trimming were established from the DNA sequence. Of 130,000 to 150,000 clones listed, 85% to 90% are singletons. There are 13 residues in the CDR3. J lost 8 bases, V lost 2 bases, and 2 bases had no gene match. Germline CDR1 MNHEY, CDR2 SVGAGI. This receptor was taken from a man aged 50-60 years who had recovered from COVID-19. Specimen: peripheral blood. This rearrangement joins TRBV6-5 to TRBJ1-1; 10 bases agree with TRBD1. For the CDR3, the DNA is TGTGCCAGCAGTTACGACAGGGGGCAGGAAGCTTTCTTT. Translating gives CASSYDRGQEAFF.